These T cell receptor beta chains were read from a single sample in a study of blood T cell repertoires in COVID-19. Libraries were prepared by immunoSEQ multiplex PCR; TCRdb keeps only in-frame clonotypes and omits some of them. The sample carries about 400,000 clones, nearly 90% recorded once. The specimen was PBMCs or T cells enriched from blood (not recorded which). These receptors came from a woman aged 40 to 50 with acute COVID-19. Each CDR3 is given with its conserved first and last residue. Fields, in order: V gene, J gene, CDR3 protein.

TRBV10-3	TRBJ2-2	CAISSRSGGATGELFF
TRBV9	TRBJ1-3	CASSVVGSLSGNTIYF
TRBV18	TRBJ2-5	CASSLYSQETQYF
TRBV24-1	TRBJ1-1	CATRDRGHLNTEAFF
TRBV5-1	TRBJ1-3	CASSLSSSGNTIYF
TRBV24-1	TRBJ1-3	CATSDPGGPGNTIYF
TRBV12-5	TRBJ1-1	CASGGTYSGTEAFF
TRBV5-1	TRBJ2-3	CASSLTSSDTQYF
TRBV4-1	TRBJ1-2	CASSRGYGYTF
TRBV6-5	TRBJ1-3	CASRLNGGNTIYF
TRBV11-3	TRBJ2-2	CASSLYGTMTGELFF
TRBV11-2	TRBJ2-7	CASSLVLLANEQYF
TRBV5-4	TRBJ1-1	CASSSGMSGTEAFF
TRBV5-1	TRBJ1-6	CASSLSVGGQIHF
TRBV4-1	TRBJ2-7	CASSQEASGGTPYEQYF
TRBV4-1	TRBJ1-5	CASSQDRRTNQPQHF
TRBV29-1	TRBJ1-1	CSVSSGMNTEAFF
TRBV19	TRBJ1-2	CASSHWEGANYGYTF
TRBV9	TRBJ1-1	CASSTGQGASGAFF
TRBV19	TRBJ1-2	CASSIERQVLIYGYTF
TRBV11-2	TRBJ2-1	CASSLLAGGRNEQFF
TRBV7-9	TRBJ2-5	CASSAQHGGETQYF
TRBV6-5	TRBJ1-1	CASSSDRAEAFF
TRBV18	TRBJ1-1	CASSPSGGGAEAFF